Listed below are T cell receptor beta chains from one sample, sequenced in a study of molecular identifiers for immune sequencing clone quantification. Each CDR3 protein gets one entry after TCRdb re-called the PCR reads with MiXCR. The data contain a few hundred thousand distinct CDR3 sequences, over 20% of them singletons. Sequences were obtained from naive CD8+ T cells from blood, with Jurkat cell RNA spiked in. The source of these receptors is a human donor in good health. Some libraries in this study had Jurkat cell RNA spiked in. Each CDR3 is given with its conserved first and last residue. D genes are given only for firm matches. Only some rows state a clone size, as once, few, many or a class for expanded clones.

17 TRBJ1-1 TRBV4-1 TRBD1 NA TGCGTCAGCAGCCCCTACGTTACAGGGGTCCCTAACACTGGAGCTTTCTTT CVSSPYVTGVPNTGAFF
13 TRBJ2-5 TRBV2 TRBD1 many TGTGCCAGCAGGGACAGGACCCCAGAGACCCAGTACTTC CASRDRTPETQYF
16 TRBJ2-1 TRBV4-3 TRBD2 once TGCGCCAGCAGCCAAGCGGGTAGCGGGCCCTACAATGAGCAGTTCTTC CASSQAGSGPYNEQFF
11 TRBJ2-1 TRBV11-2 NA many TGTGCCGGGCGCTCCTACAATGAGCAGTTCTTC CAGRSYNEQFF
15 TRBJ1-6 TRBV28 NA many TGTGCCAGCAGTTCTACAGGCTGGGATAATTCACCCCTCCACTTT CASSSTGWDNSPLHF
15 TRBJ2-3 TRBV7-2 NA many TGTGCCAGCAGGCTTAACGACAGGAACGTAGATACGCAGTATTTT CASRLNDRNVDTQYF
16 TRBJ2-3 TRBV7-9 NA many TGTGCCAGCAGCTTAGCGATTGGGAGCAGCACAGATACGCAGTATTTT CASSLAIGSSTDTQYF
14 TRBJ2-7 TRBV7-9 NA many NA CASSLVSGPDRLNF
14 TRBJ2-3 TRBV4-1 NA many TGCGCCAGCAGCCAAAGTCTTCTCACAGATACGCAGTATTTT CASSQSLLTDTQYF
17 TRBJ1-5 TRBV19 NA NA TGTGCCAGTAGTATGGACATTAATTATCATAGCAATCAGCCCCAGCATTTT CASSMDINYHSNQPQHF
15 TRBJ2-5 TRBV11-2 NA many TGTGCCAGCAGCCTCGTCGGACAGCCCCAAGAGACCCAGTACTTC CASSLVGQPQETQYF
13 TRBJ1-1 TRBV30 TRBD1 many TGTGCCTGGAGTGTTGGACAGGGCCGTGAAGCTTTCTTT CAWSVGQGREAFF
14 TRBJ2-1 TRBV5-1 NA many TGCGCCAGCAGCTTGGATGCGAAGGGGAATGAGCAGTTCTTC CASSLDAKGNEQFF
14 TRBJ2-5 TRBV6-6 NA NA TGTGCCAGCAGTTACTGGATCGGAAGGGAGACCCAGTACTTC CASSYWIGRETQYF
16 TRBJ2-1 TRBV19 NA many TGTGCCAGTAGCCGACTGCATCGGGGAAACTACAATGAGCAGTTCTTC CASSRLHRGNYNEQFF
14 TRBJ2-7 TRBV6-2/TRBV6-3 NA many TGTGCCAGCAGTTACCCTGGGGGAACCTACGAGCAGTACTTC CASSYPGGTYEQYF
16 TRBJ2-1 TRBV7-9 NA few TGTGCCAGCAGCGAACTAGCCCTTAGTATCTACAATGAGCAGTTCTTC CASSELALSIYNEQFF
16 TRBJ1-4 TRBV19 TRBD1 NA TGTGCCAGTAAGACACAGGGGTATTCGACTAATGAAAAACTGTTTTTT CASKTQGYSTNEKLFF
16 TRBJ2-5 TRBV7-9 NA many TGTGCCAGCAGCTTGGGGGTCATGGGCGACCAAGAGACCCAGTACTTC CASSLGVMGDQETQYF
13 TRBJ2-7 TRBV9 NA NA TGTGCCAGCAGCGTAGGTCCAGGTTACGAGCAGTACTTC CASSVGPGYEQYF
14 TRBJ2-7 TRBV28 TRBD2 few TGTGCCAGCAGTTTACCGGGAGGGCCTTACGAGCAGTACTTC CASSLPGGPYEQYF
16 TRBJ2-5 TRBV7-9 TRBD2 few TGTGCCAGCAGCTCCATCTGGCGGGGGGATGAAGAGACCCAGTACTTC CASSSIWRGDEETQYF
15 TRBJ2-6 TRBV23-1 NA many TGCGCCAGCAGTCAATGGAGCTCTGGGGCCAACGTCCTGACTTTC CASSQWSSGANVLTF
14 TRBJ2-7 TRBV10-3 TRBD2 few TGTGCCATCAGTGAGGGGACTAGTCTTAACGAGCAGTACTTC CAISEGTSLNEQYF
17 TRBJ2-5 TRBV7-6 TRBD1 few TGTGCCAGCAGCTTAGGGGCCCCGGGACAGGGTTACGAGACCCAGTACTTC CASSLGAPGQGYETQYF
15 TRBJ1-4 TRBV6-1 NA NA TGTGCCAGCAGTGAACCGTACAGGGCGAATGAAAAACTGTTTTTT CASSEPYRANEKLFF
14 TRBJ2-7 TRBV2 NA few TGTGCCAGCAGGGAAAGTTCTCTCGTTTACGAGCAGTACTTC CASRESSLVYEQYF
17 TRBJ1-1 TRBV7-6 NA few TGTGCCAGCAGCTTAGGGGGCGGCAGGGGTATGAACACTGAAGCTTTCTTT CASSLGGGRGMNTEAFF
11 TRBJ2-3 TRBV29-1 NA many TGCAGCGCGCAGGGAGCAGATACGCAGTATTTT CSAQGADTQYF
17 TRBJ2-2 TRBV9 NA NA TGTGCCAGCAGCGTGAACAGGCGACAGGAGAACACCGGGGAGCTGTTTTTT CASSVNRRQENTGELFF
15 TRBJ2-1 TRBV30 TRBD1 NA TGTGCCTGGAGCGGGACAGCAAGCTCCTACAATGAGCCGTTCTTC CAWSGTASSYNEPFF
15 TRBJ2-3 TRBV12-3/TRBV12-4 NA NA TGTGCCAGCACTTCAAGGAGGGCAGACTCAGATACGCAGTATTTT CASTSRRADSDTQYF
17 TRBJ2-3 TRBV12-5 NA few TGTGCTAGTGGTTCCAGCCCCGGTGGGACGCTGTTGGATACGCAGTATTTT CASGSSPGGTLLDTQYF
15 TRBJ2-3 TRBV3-1 NA NA TGTGCCAGCAGCCAAGGGCTATCTAGCACAGATACGCAGTATTTT CASSQGLSSTDTQYF
16 TRBJ2-5 TRBV27 NA few TGTGCCAGCAGTTTGTCAGCTAGGGCCTTCCAAGAGACCCAGTACTTC CASSLSARAFQETQYF
16 TRBJ2-7 TRBV5-8 NA many TGTGCCAGCAGCTTGCAGGGAAGTAAAAGCTCCTACGAGCAGTACTTC CASSLQGSKSSYEQYF
15 TRBJ1-5 TRBV6-5 TRBD1 few TGTGCCAGCAGTTACTCGGGACAGGGTGCGGAGCCCCAGCATTTT CASSYSGQGAEPQHF
17 TRBJ1-4 TRBV5-1 TRBD1 few TGCGCCAGCAGCGCACCTCCGGGACAGACCCGAGGGGAAAAACTGTTTTTT CASSAPPGQTRGEKLFF
15 TRBJ2-3 TRBV7-9 NA many TGTGCCAGCAGCCAACCGAACTCAAGGGGAGATACGCAGTATTTT CASSQPNSRGDTQYF
15 TRBJ2-1 TRBV27 NA few TGTGCCAGCAGTTTAGTGGCGTATATAAACAATGAGCAGTTCTTC CASSLVAYINNEQFF